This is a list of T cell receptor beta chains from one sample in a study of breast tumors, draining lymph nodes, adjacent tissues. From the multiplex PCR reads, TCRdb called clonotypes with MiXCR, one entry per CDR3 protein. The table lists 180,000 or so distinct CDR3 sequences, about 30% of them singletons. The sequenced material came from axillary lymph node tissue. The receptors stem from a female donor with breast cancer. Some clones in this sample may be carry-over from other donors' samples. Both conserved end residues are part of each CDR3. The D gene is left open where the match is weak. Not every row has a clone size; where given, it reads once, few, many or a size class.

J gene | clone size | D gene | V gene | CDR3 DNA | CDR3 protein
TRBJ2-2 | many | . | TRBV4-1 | TGCGCCAGCAGCCAAGACGGAGGTAGAGCGAACACCGGGGAGCTGTTTTTT | CASSQDGGRANTGELFF
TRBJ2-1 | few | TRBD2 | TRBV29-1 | TGCAGCGTGGACGGACTAGCGGGAGGGAACAATGAGCAGTTCTTC | CSVDGLAGGNNEQFF
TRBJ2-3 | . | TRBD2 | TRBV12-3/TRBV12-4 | TGTGCCAGCAGTTCCCTAGCGGGAGCTATCACAGATACGCAGTATTTT | CASSSLAGAITDTQYF
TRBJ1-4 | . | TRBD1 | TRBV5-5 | TGTGCCAGCAGCTTTGGGGACAGGGGGCACGAAAAACTGTTTTTT | CASSFGDRGHEKLFF
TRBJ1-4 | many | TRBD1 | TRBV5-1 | TGCGCCAGCAGCACGGGGACAGGCGATGAAAAACTGTTTTTT | CASSTGTGDEKLFF
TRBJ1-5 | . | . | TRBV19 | TGTGCCAGTGTGGTAGTCGGGGCAAATCAGCCCCAGCATTTT | CASVVVGANQPQHF
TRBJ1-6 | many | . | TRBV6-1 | TGTGCCAGCAGTTCCCGGCCCCATAATTCACCCCTCCACTTT | CASSSRPHNSPLHF
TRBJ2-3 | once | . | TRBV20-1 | TGCAGTGCTCAGCCAGGGACTTCGACAGATACGCAGTATTTT | CSAQPGTSTDTQYF
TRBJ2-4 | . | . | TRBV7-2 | TGTGCCAGCAACTTAGGGGACACCCGGGTGAACATTCAGTACTTC | CASNLGDTRVNIQYF
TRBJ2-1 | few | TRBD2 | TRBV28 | TGTGCCAGCGATCCTCGGACTAGCGGGTGGAATGAGCAGTTCTTC | CASDPRTSGWNEQFF
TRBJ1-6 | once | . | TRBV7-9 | TGTGCCAGCAGCTCTACCGTTCGACAGACCAATTTGAATAATTCACCCCTCCACTTT | CASSSTVRQTNLNNSPLHF
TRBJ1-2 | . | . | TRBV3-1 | TGTGCCAGCAGCCAAGAGCCCCCAGGGCCGTACTATGGCTACACCTTC | CASSQEPPGPYYGYTF
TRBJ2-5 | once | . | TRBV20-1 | TGCAGTGCGAACAGGGATTCCGAGACCCAGTACTTC | CSANRDSETQYF
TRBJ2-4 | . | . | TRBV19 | TGTGCCAGTAGTATAGAAGGAGACATTCGGTACTTC | CASSIEGDIRYF
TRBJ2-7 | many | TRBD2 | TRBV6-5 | TGTGCCAGCAGACGGGGGGGGCGCTACGAGCAGTACTTC | CASRRGGRYEQYF
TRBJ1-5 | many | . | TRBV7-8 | TGTGCCAGCAGCCCTTATTCTGGCGGGGGAAGTAGCAATCAGCCCCAGCATTTT | CASSPYSGGGSSNQPQHF
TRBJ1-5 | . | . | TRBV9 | TGTGCCAGCAGCGTAGGCCAGCGTGGGGAGACCCAGCATTTT | CASSVGQRGETQHF
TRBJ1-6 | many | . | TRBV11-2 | TGTGCCAGCAGCTTAGCGGTCAAAAATTCACCCCTCCACTTT | CASSLAVKNSPLHF
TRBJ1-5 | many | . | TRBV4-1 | TGCGCCAGCAGCCCTGCCCAGGGTAATCAGCCCCAGCATTTT | CASSPAQGNQPQHF
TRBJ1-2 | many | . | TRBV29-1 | TGCAGCGTTGTACACACACAGGGTTCTGGCTACACCTTC | CSVVHTQGSGYTF
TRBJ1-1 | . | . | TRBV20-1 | TGCAGTGCTTGGGGCGGGGTGAGCACTGAAGCTTTCTTT | CSAWGGVSTEAFF
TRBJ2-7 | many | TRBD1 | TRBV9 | TGTGCCAGCAGCGTAGGGGACAGCCCCCGCGAGCAGTACTTC | CASSVGDSPREQYF
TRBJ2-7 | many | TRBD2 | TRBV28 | TGTGCCAGCAGTTTATGGGCTAGCGGCTCCTACGAGCAGTACTTC | CASSLWASGSYEQYF
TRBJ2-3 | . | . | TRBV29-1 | TGCAGCGTCCGGGGGGACAGAGTTTCAGATACGCAGTATTTT | CSVRGDRVSDTQYF
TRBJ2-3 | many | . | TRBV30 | TGTGCCTGGAGCCGACCTCAGGGAAGCACAGATACGCAGTATTTT | CAWSRPQGSTDTQYF
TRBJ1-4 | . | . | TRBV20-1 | TGCAGTGCTACCCTCCGGGAACGGGGAACCCCTCTAGCGGGGATTGAAAAACTGTTTTTT | CSATLRERGTPLAGIEKLFF
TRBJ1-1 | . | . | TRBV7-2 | TGTGCCAGCATCAACGCGGGACTGCGTCAAGCTTTCTTT | CASINAGLRQAFF
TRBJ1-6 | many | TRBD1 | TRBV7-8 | TGTGCCAGCAGCCACAGGGGGTCACCCCTCCACTTT | CASSHRGSPLHF
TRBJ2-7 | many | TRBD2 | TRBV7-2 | TGTGCCAGCAGCTTAGCCCCTAGCGGGAGGGGGACCTACGAGCAGTACTTC | CASSLAPSGRGTYEQYF
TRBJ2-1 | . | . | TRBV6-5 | TGTGCCAGCAGTTATACGGCGGGAAGGTCCTACAATGAGCGGTTCTTC | CASSYTAGRSYNERFF
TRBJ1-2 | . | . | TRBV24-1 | TGTGCCACCAGTGATTTCGGACAGATGAACTATGGCTACACCTTC | CATSDFGQMNYGYTF
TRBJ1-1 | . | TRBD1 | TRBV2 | TGTGCCAGCCGGGACAGGGGGCCCTACATTGAAGCTTTCTTT | CASRDRGPYIEAFF
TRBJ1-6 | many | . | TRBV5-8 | TGTGCCAGCAGCTTGGATGACAGCCTTAATTCACCCCTCCACTTT | CASSLDDSLNSPLHF
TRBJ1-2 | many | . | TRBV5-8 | TGTGCCGTCCCCAGCTTGGGACGTAACTATGGCTACACCTTC | CAVPSLGRNYGYTF
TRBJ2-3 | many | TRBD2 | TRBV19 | TGTGCCAGTAGTATGCCTGCGGGGGGCGGCACAGATACGCAGTATTTT | CASSMPAGGGTDTQYF
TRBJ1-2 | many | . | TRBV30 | TGTGCCTGGAGTGTCGGGGGGGACTATGGCTACACCTTC | CAWSVGGDYGYTF
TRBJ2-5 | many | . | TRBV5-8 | TGTGCCAGCAGCCATGGGGGTCCAGAGACCCAGTACTTC | CASSHGGPETQYF
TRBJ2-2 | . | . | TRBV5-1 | . | CASSNARSEQYFGPGTGELFF
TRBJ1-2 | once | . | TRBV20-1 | TGCAGTGCTAGAGATCGGGAGCAGGGATGGGGGGGTAAGGGCAACTATGGCTACACCTTC | CSARDREQGWGGKGNYGYTF
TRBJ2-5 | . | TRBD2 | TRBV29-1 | TGCAGCGTCCCGACTAGCCGTGACCAAGAGACCCAGTACTTC | CSVPTSRDQETQYF
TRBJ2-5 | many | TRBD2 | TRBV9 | TGTGCCAGCAGCGTATCCCCTAGACTAGCTCTGGGGGAGACCCAGTACTTC | CASSVSPRLALGETQYF
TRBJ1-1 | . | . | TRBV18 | TGTGCCACACAAGATAACACTGAAGCTTTCTTT | CATQDNTEAFF
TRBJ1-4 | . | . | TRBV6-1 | TGTGCCAGCGATCGCGTCCTGGGGGTGGATCATGAAAAACTGTTTTTT | CASDRVLGVDHEKLFF
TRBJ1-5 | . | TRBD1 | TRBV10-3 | TGTGCCATCAGTGAAAGGACAGGGAATAGCAATCAGCCCCAGCATTTT | CAISERTGNSNQPQHF
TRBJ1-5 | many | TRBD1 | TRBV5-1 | TGCGCCAGCAGCTTGGTCCCTCTCGGACAGGGGAGCAATCAGCCCCAGCATTTT | CASSLVPLGQGSNQPQHF
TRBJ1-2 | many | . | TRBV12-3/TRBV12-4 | TGTGCCAGCAGTTTAGAAGACCTAGACTATGGCTACACCTTC | CASSLEDLDYGYTF
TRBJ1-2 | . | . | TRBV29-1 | TGCAGCGTCAGAGGGGCAAGGGATGGCTACACCTTC | CSVRGARDGYTF
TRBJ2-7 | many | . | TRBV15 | TGTGCCACCAGCGCGGCGTCCTACGAGCAGTACTTC | CATSAASYEQYF